This is a list of T cell receptor beta chains from one sample in a study of T cells in Graves' hyperthyroidism and ophthalmopathy. TCRdb independently ran MiXCR on the multiplex PCR reads; one entry per CDR3 protein. The sample includes roughly 500,000 distinct CDR3 sequences, approximately 16% of them seen just once. Specimen: blood. All receptors derive from a woman aged 25-40 years with Graves' ophthalmopathy. Both conserved end residues are part of each CDR3. D genes are given only for firm matches. Not all rows give a size; the values are once, few, many and, for expanded clones, a class.

>many|TRBJ1-1|TRBV7-2|.
TGTGCCAGCAGCCGAACTTCGAACACTGAAGCTTTCTTT
CASSRTSNTEAFF
>many|TRBJ2-3|TRBV5-5|TRBD1
TGTGCCAGCAGTTCCGGGACAGGGGGCACAGATACGCAGTATTTT
CASSSGTGGTDTQYF
>.|TRBJ2-3|TRBV5-6|TRBD1
TGTGCCAGCAGCTGGTGGATCAGGCAGGGGGCCACATATACGCAGTATTTT
CASSWWIRQGATYTQYF
>many|TRBJ2-3|TRBV5-1|.
TGCGCCAGCAGCTCCACCGAAAAGGGTACGCAGTATTTT
CASSSTEKGTQYF
>many|TRBJ2-5|TRBV11-2|.
TGTGCCAGCAGCTTTGGCGAAGAGACCCAGTACTTC
CASSFGEETQYF
>many|TRBJ2-5|TRBV6-1|TRBD2
TGTGCCAGCAGTACCCAAGGGACTAGCGGGAGGGCCCGAGAGACCCAGTACTTC
CASSTQGTSGRARETQYF
>many|TRBJ2-3|TRBV20-1|.
TGCAGTGCTAGAGATCAACTGGGCACAGATACGCAGTATTTT
CSARDQLGTDTQYF
>many|TRBJ2-7|TRBV28|.
TGTGCCAGCAGTTTCCAGCAACAGAGGAACTACGAGCAGTACTTC
CASSFQQQRNYEQYF
>many|TRBJ2-1|TRBV7-9|TRBD2
TGTGCCAGCAGCTTCTCACGGAGCGGGGCATCCTACAATGAGCAGTTCTTC
CASSFSRSGASYNEQFF
>.|TRBJ2-1|TRBV24-1|TRBD1
TGTGCCACCAGTGATTTGCCTGGACAGGATGCCTACAATGAGCAGTTCTTC
CATSDLPGQDAYNEQFF
>many|TRBJ2-7|TRBV7-9|.
TGTGCCAGCAGCTTTGAGATAAGGTACGCTGGAGGCCACGAGCAGTACTTC
CASSFEIRYAGGHEQYF
>few|TRBJ2-7|TRBV4-2|.
TGTGCCAGCAGCCAAGAGGCAGCCGCGAGGCCCGAGCAGTACTTC
CASSQEAAARPEQYF
>few|TRBJ2-7|TRBV20-1|.
TGCAGTGCTAGAGGGGGGAGCGGCGCCTACGAGCAGTACTTC
CSARGGSGAYEQYF
>many|TRBJ2-7|TRBV6-1|.
TGTGCCAGCAGACTCCGGGACTGGAAATCCTACGAGCAGTACTTC
CASRLRDWKSYEQYF
>.|TRBJ2-3|TRBV15|TRBD2
TGTGCCACCAGCTCGGGACTAGGCACAGATACGCAGTATTTT
CATSSGLGTDTQYF
>.|TRBJ2-3|TRBV6-6|.
TGTGCCAGCAGTTACGAGATGGAGCCGGACGCTCAAGATACGCAGTATTTT
CASSYEMEPDAQDTQYF
>.|TRBJ1-1|TRBV10-3|.
TGTGCCACCCAGTCCGCCATGAACACTGAAGCTTTCTTT
CATQSAMNTEAFF
>few|TRBJ2-2|TRBV12-3/TRBV12-4|TRBD2
TGTGCCAGCAGTTTGTCTAGCGGGAGCCGCACCGGGGAGCTGTTTTTT
CASSLSSGSRTGELFF
>many|TRBJ2-7|TRBV7-2|TRBD1
TGTGCCAGCAGCTGGGGACAGAGGTACGAGCAGTACTTC
CASSWGQRYEQYF
>few|TRBJ1-5|TRBV28|TRBD1
TGTGCCAGCTCACAGGGGGCGCGACATCAGCCCCAGCATTTT
CASSQGARHQPQHF
>.|TRBJ2-3|TRBV12-5|TRBD2
TGTGCTAGTGAAGCGGGAGGGCCAACAGATACGCAGTATTTT
CASEAGGPTDTQYF
>.|TRBJ2-2|TRBV7-2|TRBD2
TGTGCCAGCAGCTTAGTAGGGACTAGCGGCACCGGGGAGCTGTTTTTT
CASSLVGTSGTGELFF
>.|TRBJ2-6|TRBV4-3|.
TGCGCCAGCAGCCAAGTGGGCGGGACTGGGGCCAACGTCCTGACTTTC
CASSQVGGTGANVLTF
>many|TRBJ2-1|TRBV7-9|TRBD2
TGTGCCAGCAGAGGTAGCGGGACCTACAATGAGCAGTTCTTC
CASRGSGTYNEQFF
>many|TRBJ1-1|TRBV2|.
TGTGCCAGCAGTGACCCACTGACGGGGATGTTTATCACTGAAGCTTTCTTT
CASSDPLTGMFITEAFF
>.|TRBJ2-3|TRBV19|TRBD2
TGTGCCACCCTGACTAGCGGGACTTACACAGATACGCAGTATTTT
CATLTSGTYTDTQYF
>many|TRBJ1-1|TRBV20-1|.
TGCAGTGCTGGAACCGGAACCGGAGCTTTCTTT
CSAGTGTGAFF
>few|TRBJ1-2|TRBV27|.
TGTGCCAGCAGTTGGACGGAACACTATGGCTACACCTTC
CASSWTEHYGYTF
>.|TRBJ2-1|TRBV19|TRBD1
TGTGCCAGTAGTATAGTCCTGACAGGGAATGAGCAGTTCTTC
CASSIVLTGNEQFF
>.|TRBJ2-1|TRBV11-2|TRBD1
TGTGCCAGCAGCTCATACAGGGGGGTAACTTACAATGAGCAGTTCTTC
CASSSYRGVTYNEQFF
>many|TRBJ2-7|TRBV7-9|.
TGTGCCAGCAGCTTAGCCACCCTCCTAGGCGACGAGCAGTACTTC
CASSLATLLGDEQYF
>.|TRBJ2-7|TRBV7-2|.
TGTGCCAGCAGCTTAGATTCAGACCCCAACGAGCAGTACTTC
CASSLDSDPNEQYF
>.|TRBJ2-3|TRBV30|.
TGTGCCTGGAGTCGGGGCGAACTAGTCCGGTCAACAGATACGCAGTATTTT
CAWSRGELVRSTDTQYF
>many|TRBJ2-1|TRBV5-6|.
TGTGCCAGCAGCTTTGGTGGGCGCGAGGAGGATGAGCAGTTCTTC
CASSFGGREEDEQFF